The 18 T cell receptor beta chains presented below share a single source sample, sequenced in a study of blood T cells in healthy people across ages (dated by TCRdb to about 2015). Library creation used 5' RACE. TCRdb names Illumina HiSeq 2500 as the instrument used. The second PCR ran for roughly 7 to 12 cycles and used a J-beta primer mix along with a sample-barcoded 5' primer. TCRdb reprocessed the public reads (quality trimming at Q25 with fastp, clone calling with MiXCR) and kept in-frame beta chains. For every CDR3 protein sequence, its rows merge into one entry that carries the most common genes and DNA. This sample comprises over 450,000 distinct CDR3 sequences, less than 25% of them detected only once. Clones ranked in the top ten supply roughly 9% of the sample. The same sample was also used in a study of T cells of mothers and their children.

Sequencing was done on a sample of blood. All receptors come from a boy between 10 and 17 years old in good health.

This rearrangement joins TRBV9 to TRBJ2-4; weak D call: TRBD2 (7 bases). The CDR3 length is 16 residues. Per the germline V gene, CDR1 is SGDLS and CDR2 is YYNGEE. V was clipped by 0 bases and J by 9 bases, with 19 bases between them. The CDR3 region is CASSVGEGVTSIIQYF. For the CDR3, the DNA is TGTGCCAGCAGCGTAGGGGAGGGGGTCACCTCTATCATTCAGTACTTC.

This clonotype showed up just a few times. CDR3 region: CASSLGLAVNNEQFF. The CDR3, as DNA: TGTGCCAGCAGCTTAGGGCTAGCCGTAAACAATGAGCAGTTCTTC. V usage is TRBV7-9 and J usage is TRBJ2-1, with D possibly being TRBD2 (5 bases). The length of the CDR3 is 15 residues. The V end was cut by 1 base, the J end by 5 bases, with 12 bases between. Germline assignment: CDR1 SEHNR and CDR2 FQNEAQ (reference sequence).

This clonotype showed up just a few times. This sequence joins TRBV3-1 and TRBJ2-5; D might be TRBD2 (6 bases). The assigned J gene may be wrong: the sequence end matches TRBJ2-7 better. CDR3 size: 16 residues. The V gene's germline CDR1 is LGHDT and CDR2 YNNKEL (reference sequence). The CDR3 here is CASSQDSRGLGFEQYF. In nucleotides, the CDR3 is TGTGCCAGCAGCCAAGATTCCCGGGGACTTGGTTTCGAGCAGTACTTC.

The rearrangement links TRBV5-1 to TRBJ2-7; D unclear. The V and J ends lost 1 base and 2 bases respectively, with 16 bases between them. This CDR3 is built from 16 residues. CDR1 is SGHRS, CDR2 YFSETQ, per germline. The CDR3 loop reads CASSLNVVNPAYEQYF. The CDR3 DNA reads TGCGCCAGCAGCTTGAATGTAGTGAATCCCGCCTACGAGCAGTACTTC.

This clonotype turned up a few times. V and J are TRBV6-2 or TRBV6-3 and TRBJ2-1; 9 nucleotides line up with TRBD2. The CDR3 contains 15 residues. Trimming at V came to 2 bases and at J to 8 bases, leaving 7 bases not matched to a gene. The germline V gene encodes CDR1 MNHEY and CDR2 SVGEGT. The CDR3 DNA sequence: TGTGCCAGCAGTTACCCCTTAGCGGGAGAGGATGAGCAGTTCTTC. Residues: CASSYPLAGEDEQFF.

The V call is TRBV7-9, the J call TRBJ2-6; possible D gene TRBD1, 6 bases. V shed 5 bases and J shed 0 bases, with 14 bases lying between them. CDR1 and CDR2 from the germline V gene are SEHNR and FQNEAQ (reference sequence). The CDR3 loop spans 17 amino acids. CDR3 residues: CASSNTGTNSGANVLTF. The DNA of the CDR3 is TGTGCCAGCAGCAACACAGGGACGAACTCTGGGGCCAACGTCCTGACTTTC.

This clonotype occurred many times. The chain uses TRBV12-3 or TRBV12-4 and TRBJ2-2; D gene ambiguous. V was trimmed by 6 bases and J by 4 bases, leaving 12 bases between them. The CDR3 has 14 amino acids. The CDR3 sequence: CASSRDSITGELFF. The CDR3 DNA sequence: TGTGCCAGCAGCCGAGACTCGATCACCGGGGAGCTGTTTTTT.

J is TRBJ2-2 and V is TRBV19; weak D call: TRBD2 (5 bases). V was pared by 4 bases and J by 4 bases, with 13 bases between. CDR1 and CDR2 from the germline V gene are LNHDA and SQIVND (reference sequence). The CDR3 spans 15 residues. The CDR3 region is CASSRDPEGTGELFF. CDR3 bases: TGTGCCAGTAGTAGAGACCCCGAGGGCACCGGGGAGCTGTTTTTT.

This chain links TRBV29-1 with TRBJ2-5; TRBD2 agrees at 9 bases. J lost 5 bases, V lost 6 bases, and 19 bases had no gene match. The CDR3 runs 17 residues. Germline CDR1 is SQVTM and CDR2 is ANQGSEA. CDR3 DNA sequence: TGCAGCGTCCCGCCGGGGGGTAGCGGGAGAGGCAGGGAGACCCAGTACTTC. This encodes CSVPPGGSGRGRETQYF.

This clonotype was seen a few times. The chain is built from TRBV4-3 and TRBJ2-1; TRBD2 agrees at 12 bases. The CDR3 is made up of 15 amino acids. Trimming removed 3 bases from V and 8 bases from J; junction bases left unmatched: 5. CDR1 is LGHNA, CDR2 YSLEER, per germline. DNA for the CDR3: TGCGCCAGCAGCCACCTAGCGGGAGGGCCCCATGAGCAGTTCTTC. Its protein is CASSHLAGGPHEQFF.

The CDR3 nucleotides read TGTGCCAGCAGCCGAAATACAGGGAACGTGCAGTACTTC. Amino acid sequence: CASSRNTGNVQYF. V is TRBV7-9 and J is TRBJ2-7; D is possibly TRBD1 (6 bases). The CDR3 spans 13 residues. The germline V gene has CDR1 SEHNR and CDR2 FQNEAQ (reference sequence). V dropped 5 bases and J dropped 9 bases, with 17 bases sitting between them.

V and J are TRBV9 and TRBJ2-5, with D tentatively TRBD1 (7 bases). The end of the DNA fits TRBJ2-1 better, so the J call may be wrong. Germline values: CDR1 SGDLS, CDR2 YYNGEE. The CDR3 has 16 residues. CDR3 region: CASSVDRGTVYNEQFF. In DNA form, the CDR3 reads TGTGCCAGCAGCGTAGATCGCGGGACAGTCTACAATGAGCAGTTCTTC.

Only one count was recorded for this clonotype. This chain's CDR3 is CASTRRGTSYEQYF. The CDR3 region has the DNA TGTGCCAGCACTCGCAGGGGAACTTCCTACGAGCAGTACTTC. The chain couples TRBV27 to TRBJ2-5, with TRBD1 as a possible D gene (6 bases). The J call may be incorrect, as the DNA end agrees better with TRBJ2-7. Looked up from germline, CDR1 is MNHEY and CDR2 is SMNVEV (reference sequence). The CDR3 spans 14 residues.

This clonotype came up many times. The chain has TRBV6-6 and TRBJ1-1; tentatively, D is TRBD1 (6 bases). This CDR3 is 14 amino acids long. Trimming took 4 bases from V and 4 from J, leaving 13 bases between them. Germline values: CDR1 MNHNY, CDR2 SVGAGI (reference sequence). DNA of the CDR3: TGTGCCAGCAGTTCCAAGGAGGGGGGCACTGAAGCTTTCTTT. The encoded protein is CASSSKEGGTEAFF.

This clonotype was picked up a small number of times. The V gene is TRBV5-1, the J gene TRBJ1-2; weak D call: TRBD1 (5 bases). The germline V gene has CDR1 SGHRS and CDR2 YFSETQ. The CDR3 length is 15 residues. The germline V and J ends were trimmed by 4 bases and 3 bases, with 16 bases remaining between them. The DNA of the CDR3 is TGCGCCAGCAGCCTAGACAGAGGAGGTGACTATGGCTACACCTTC. This sequence encodes CASSLDRGGDYGYTF.

This clonotype was observed a few times. The J gene is TRBJ2-4, the V gene TRBV7-9; TRBD1 aligns across 11 bases. V trimming: 8 bases; J trimming: 7 bases; junction bases outside the gene matches: 13. The CDR3 totals 16 residues. Germline lookup yields CDR1 SEHNR and CDR2 FQNEAQ (reference sequence). In DNA, the CDR3 is TGTGCCAGCTCCCGGGACAGGGGGTTACTGGGGAACATTCAGTACTTC. Translating gives CASSRDRGLLGNIQYF.

The CDR3 DNA reads TGTGCCAGCAGCGTAGGAGGATTCCAAGAGACCCAGTACTTC. It specifies CASSVGGFQETQYF. This chain uses TRBV9 with TRBJ2-5; no definite D call. The V and J ends lost 0 bases and 1 base respectively, with 7 bases between them. CDR1 and CDR2 (germline): SGDLS, YYNGEE. This CDR3 is 14 amino acids long.

In DNA form, the CDR3 reads TGTGCCAGCACGAATAGCGGCTCCTACGAGCAGTACTTC. This gives the protein CASTNSGSYEQYF. The chain has TRBV6-5 and TRBJ2-5; tentatively, D is TRBD2 (6 bases). The DNA end lines up better with TRBJ2-7; the J call may be wrong. CDR1 MNHEY and CDR2 SVGAGI come from the germline V gene. The CDR3 is 13 residues long.